This T cell receptor beta chain is drawn from a study of T cell clonality in common variable immunodeficiency. TCRdb's table, derived via immunoSEQ multiplex PCR, lists solely in-frame clones and lacks some. This sample's clone table lists about 15,000 clones. Details on this clone: Its target is unknown. The read comes to an end 3 residues before the CDR3 does, leaving the germline J gene to fill in the end.

Trimming cost V 3 bases and J 4 bases, with 10 bases left between them. This CDR3 comprises 14 residues. Germline V gene sequence: CDR1 SGHAT, CDR2 FQNNGV. Study findings and constraints: Reportedly, TCR beta sequences from common variable immunodeficiency showed fewer deletions and N-nucleotide insertions. CVID subjects shared fewer TCRbeta clones than healthy controls did.

The sequencing input was peripheral blood mononuclear cells. This chain links TRBV11-2 with TRBJ2-1; D perhaps matches TRBD1 (6 bases). The sequence was collected from a human donor with common variable immunodeficiency. The CDR3 DNA, read in part, is TGTGCCAGCAGCTTCCGGACAGAATACAATGAG. Translating gives CASSFRTEYNE. The CDR3 as a whole reads CASSFRTEYNEQFF.